These T cell receptor beta chains were read from a single sample in a study of siplizumab effects on memory and regulatory T cells. Here immunoSEQ multiplex PCR was the method, and the copy in TCRdb shows in-frame clones only, minus some. The sample has over 15,000 clones; roughly 51% are singletons. Their recognized antigens are unknown. Material for sequencing was CFSE-low (dividing) CD4+ T cells sorted from an allogeneic mixed lymphocyte reaction. These receptors were taken from a human donor in good health; the cells came from an allogeneic mixed lymphocyte reaction. CDR3s include the opening cysteine and the closing phenylalanine or tryptophan. D genes are given only for firm matches. Clone size is given for some rows only: seen once, a few or many times, or a class if the clone is expanded.

>TRBV4-2|.|medium-sized|TRBJ1-2|14
CASSQDAANYGYTF
TGTGCCAGCAGCCAAGATGCCGCTAACTATGGCTACACCTTC
>TRBV5-4|TRBD1|medium-sized|TRBJ1-2|13
CASRPQGDYGYTF
TGTGCCAGCAGACCACAGGGGGACTATGGCTACACCTTC
>TRBV14|.|few|TRBJ2-5|15
CASSQDWQYQETQYF
TGTGCCAGCAGCCAAGATTGGCAGTACCAAGAGACCCAGTACTTC
>TRBV6-7|.|few|TRBJ1-2|13
CASTFMPAYGYTF
TGTGCCAGCACATTCATGCCTGCCTATGGCTACACCTTC
>TRBV11-2|.|.|TRBJ2-3|13
CASSLYSTDTQYF
TGTGCCAGCAGCCTCTATAGCACAGATACGCAGTATTTT
>TRBV7-3|TRBD1|.|TRBJ1-6|15
CASSSMGQANSPLHF
TGTGCCAGCAGCTCAATGGGACAGGCAAATTCACCCCTCCACTTT
>TRBV12-5|TRBD1|.|TRBJ1-1|13
CASKTGLGTEAFF
TGTGCTTCAAAGACAGGGCTGGGCACTGAAGCTTTCTTT
>TRBV5-4|.|.|TRBJ1-4|13
CASSLAGGEKLFF
TGTGCCAGCAGCTTGGCTGGTGGTGAAAAACTGTTTTTT
>TRBV25-1|TRBD1|.|TRBJ1-2|14
CASSVSGGLGGYTF
TGTGCCAGCAGTGTTTCAGGGGGCTTAGGAGGCTACACCTTC
>TRBV6-5|.|.|TRBJ1-1|13
CASSYSAGGEAFF
TGTGCCAGCAGTTACTCGGCGGGCGGGGAAGCTTTCTTT
>TRBV11-1|.|.|TRBJ2-5|14
CASSVLAFQETQYF
TGTGCCAGCAGCGTATTAGCTTTCCAAGAGACCCAGTACTTC
>TRBV7-2|.|few|TRBJ2-5|15
CASSLENAGLETQYF
TGTGCCAGCAGCTTAGAGAACGCGGGGCTAGAGACCCAGTACTTC
>TRBV7-9|TRBD1|few|TRBJ2-1|16
CASSLNPGQGAYEQFF
TGTGCCAGCAGCTTAAATCCGGGACAGGGGGCCTATGAGCAGTTCTTC
>TRBV28|.|.|TRBJ1-3|14
CASSPGASGNTIYF
TGTGCCAGCAGTCCTGGGGCATCTGGAAACACCATATATTTT
>TRBV4-2|.|.|TRBJ1-2|11
CASSQGYGYTF
TGTGCCAGCAGCCAAGGGTACGGCTACACCTTC
>TRBV9|TRBD2|medium-sized|TRBJ2-3|19
CASSVGTLAGGWSTDTQYF
TGTGCCAGCAGCGTAGGGACACTAGCGGGGGGCTGGAGCACAGATACGCAGTATTTT
>TRBV25-1|.|.|TRBJ2-3|13
CASSPYPLDTQYF
TGTGCCAGCAGTCCTTACCCCCTGGATACGCAGTATTTT
>TRBV7-2|TRBD2|.|TRBJ2-1|16
CASSLEGTSGAYEQFF
TGTGCCAGCAGCTTAGAAGGGACTAGCGGGGCCTATGAGCAGTTCTTC
>TRBV2|TRBD1|.|TRBJ2-5|14
CASNLDRAQETQYF
TGTGCCAGCAACTTGGACAGGGCCCAAGAGACCCAGTACTTC
>TRBV6-6|.|once|TRBJ2-4|13
CASRRDANSIQYF
TGTGCCAGCAGACGGGACGCCAATTCCATTCAGTACTTC
>TRBV5-1|TRBD1|few|TRBJ2-2|17
CASSLAGTGFGTGELFF
TGCGCCAGCAGCTTGGCCGGGACAGGGTTTGGCACCGGGGAGCTGTTTTTT
>TRBV7-9|.|.|TRBJ1-1|14
CASSADRWNTEAFF
TGTGCCAGCAGCGCCGACAGATGGAACACTGAAGCTTTCTTT
>TRBV7-9|.|few|TRBJ2-5|12
CASQGGQETQYF
TGTGCCAGCCAGGGGGGACAAGAGACCCAGTACTTC
>TRBV7-9|TRBD2|once|TRBJ2-5|13
CASSSGGKETQYF
TGTGCCAGCAGCTCGGGGGGGAAAGAGACCCAGTACTTC
>TRBV7-8|.|.|TRBJ1-1|13
CASSFEMNTEAFF
TGTGCCAGCAGCTTTGAGATGAACACTGAAGCTTTCTTT
>TRBV11-1|.|medium-sized|TRBJ2-7|13
CASSLAWRGEQYF
TGTGCCAGCAGCTTAGCGTGGAGGGGAGAGCAGTACTTC
>TRBV28|.|.|TRBJ1-2|12
CASSLLGYGYTF
TGTGCCAGCAGTTTATTAGGTTATGGCTACACCTTC
>TRBV18|TRBD1|.|TRBJ1-2|17
CASSPQGTGGLGYGYTF
TGTGCCAGCTCACCACAGGGGACAGGGGGCCTGGGTTATGGCTACACCTTC
>TRBV18|.|.|TRBJ2-5|11
CASSPTETQYF
TGTGCCAGCTCACCCACCGAGACCCAGTACTTC
>TRBV7-2|.|.|TRBJ2-7|11
CASSFLYEQYF
TGTGCCAGCAGCTTCCTCTACGAGCAGTACTTC
>TRBV6-5|.|.|TRBJ2-7|12
CASSEVKDEQYF
TGTGCCAGCAGTGAAGTCAAGGACGAGCAGTACTTC
>TRBV7-2|.|.|TRBJ2-7|11
CASSFLGEQYF
TGTGCCAGCAGCTTCTTAGGCGAGCAGTACTTC
>TRBV4-1|.|.|TRBJ2-1|17
CASSQARGQSSYNEQFF
TGCGCCAGCAGCCAAGCCCGAGGGCAGTCCTCCTACAATGAGCAGTTCTTC
>TRBV18|.|.|TRBJ2-1|11
CASSPGGEQFF
TGTGCCAGCTCACCAGGGGGAGAGCAGTTCTTC
>TRBV27|.|few|TRBJ2-2|14
CASSLNRGTGELFF
TGTGCCAGCAGTTTGAATCGGGGCACCGGGGAGCTGTTTTTT
>TRBV7-2|TRBD1|.|TRBJ2-2|15
CASSSGQGGTGELFF
TGTGCCAGCAGCTCGGGACAGGGGGGCACCGGGGAGCTGTTTTTT
>TRBV19|.|.|TRBJ1-1|13
CASRDRLSTEAFF
TGTGCCAGTAGAGACAGGTTGAGCACTGAAGCTTTCTTT
>TRBV6-5|.|.|TRBJ1-2|14
CASSELSINYGYTF
TGTGCCAGCAGTGAACTGAGTATTAACTATGGCTACACCTTC
>TRBV19|TRBD2|.|TRBJ2-5|14
CASRAGGPIETQYF
TGTGCCAGTAGAGCGGGGGGGCCAATAGAGACCCAGTACTTC
>TRBV6-5|.|.|TRBJ1-1|12
CASSYLSGEAFF
TGTGCCAGCAGTTACCTGTCGGGGGAAGCTTTCTTT
>TRBV29-1|TRBD2|.|TRBJ2-7|13
CSAQERGSYEQYF
TGCAGCGCCCAGGAGCGGGGGTCTTACGAGCAGTACTTC
>TRBV5-5|.|medium-sized|TRBJ1-5|13
CASSFVQTQPQHF
TGTGCCAGCAGCTTCGTTCAAACTCAGCCCCAGCATTTT
>TRBV18|.|few|TRBJ1-5|13
CASSPDSNQPQHF
TGTGCCAGCTCACCCGACAGTAATCAGCCCCAGCATTTT
>TRBV6-6|.|.|TRBJ2-1|13
CASRRDSYNEQFF
TGTGCCAGCAGGCGGGACAGCTACAATGAGCAGTTCTTC
>TRBV5-6|TRBD1|.|TRBJ2-5|13
CASSQTGSETQYF
TGTGCCAGCAGCCAGACAGGGAGTGAGACCCAGTACTTC
>TRBV6-5|.|.|TRBJ2-7|13
CATTGTSSYEQYF
TGTGCCACCACCGGGACAAGCTCCTACGAGCAGTACTTC
>TRBV19|.|.|TRBJ2-3|15
CASSMSERHTDTQYF
TGTGCCAGTAGTATGAGTGAGAGGCACACAGATACGCAGTATTTT
>TRBV5-1|TRBD1|once|TRBJ2-3|14
CASSLDRGEDTQYF
TGCGCCAGCAGCTTGGACAGGGGAGAAGATACGCAGTATTTT
>TRBV18|.|.|TRBJ2-7|14
CASSPGRSSYEQYF
TGTGCCAGCTCACCAGGGCGTAGCTCCTACGAGCAGTACTTC
>TRBV9|TRBD1|.|TRBJ2-6|19
CASSVGWAGGRSGANVLTF
TGTGCCAGCAGCGTAGGGTGGGCAGGGGGACGATCTGGGGCCAACGTCCTGACTTTC
>TRBV6-1|.|few|TRBJ1-2|11
CASSYGGGYTF
TGTGCCAGCAGTTACGGGGGCGGCTACACCTTC
>TRBV7-3|.|.|TRBJ2-3|14
CASSLNWGTDTQYF
TGTGCCAGCAGCTTAAACTGGGGCACAGATACGCAGTATTTT
>TRBV2|.|.|TRBJ1-1|13
CASYRESGTEAFF
TGTGCCAGCTACAGGGAGTCGGGTACTGAAGCTTTCTTT
>TRBV5-1|TRBD1|.|TRBJ1-5|14
CASSQGQPNQPQHF
TGCGCCAGCAGCCAGGGACAGCCCAATCAGCCCCAGCATTTT
>TRBV7-2|.|.|TRBJ2-1|14
CASSLGGLLNEQFF
TGTGCCAGCAGCTTGGGGGGGCTCTTGAATGAGCAGTTCTTC
>TRBV5-4|.|few|TRBJ1-1|12
CASSFNELGAFF
TGTGCCAGCAGCTTTAACGAATTGGGAGCTTTCTTT
>TRBV7-2|.|.|TRBJ2-3|12
CATRTITDTQYF
TGTGCCACCCGGACGATCACAGATACGCAGTATTTT
>TRBV7-2|.|few|TRBJ1-1|13
CASSFWVGTEAFF
TGTGCCAGCAGCTTCTGGGTAGGGACTGAAGCTTTCTTT
>TRBV4-2|.|few|TRBJ2-3|13
CASSQEGTDTQYF
TGTGCCAGCAGCCAAGAGGGCACAGATACGCAGTATTTT
>TRBV6-1|TRBD1|few|TRBJ1-4|15
CASSQLTGFNEKLFF
TGTGCCAGCAGCCAGTTGACAGGGTTTAATGAAAAACTGTTTTTT